This is a list of T cell receptor beta chains from one sample in a study of blood T cells in healthy people across ages. TCRdb called the 5' RACE reads again in MiXCR, with one record for every CDR3 protein. Of almost 1 million distinct CDR3 sequences listed, just over 50% are singletons. Sequenced: blood. The receptor set was obtained from a woman aged 60-70 years in good health. Both conserved end residues are part of each CDR3. D genes are given only for firm matches. Some rows have no size entry. The others give once, few or many, or a class for an expanded clone.

d_gene,abundance,v_gene,j_gene,CDR3aa,CDR3nt
.,few,TRBV12-3/TRBV12-4,TRBJ1-5,CASSLEGDGNQPQHF,TGTGCCAGCAGTTTAGAAGGGGATGGCAATCAGCCCCAGCATTTT
.,.,TRBV11-2,TRBJ2-3,CASSAYRTADTQYF,TGTGCCAGCAGCGCCTACAGGACGGCAGATACGCAGTATTTT
.,.,TRBV29-1,TRBJ1-6,CSVGEQQYSPLHF,TGCAGCGTTGGGGAACAACAATATTCACCCCTCCACTTT
.,few,TRBV7-6,TRBJ2-3,CASSLADGRSSTDTQYF,TGTGCCAGCAGCTTAGCCGACGGTCGGTCAAGCACAGATACGCAGTATTTT
TRBD1,few,TRBV7-3,TRBJ2-3,CASSPTGMNTQYF,TGTGCCAGCAGCCCGACAGGGATGAATACGCAGTATTTT
TRBD1,once,TRBV12-3/TRBV12-4,TRBJ2-3,CASSNYPTGASTDTQYF,TGTGCCAGCAGTAACTACCCGACAGGGGCTAGCACAGATACGCAGTATTTT
TRBD2,once,TRBV12-3/TRBV12-4,TRBJ2-1,CASSPGIAGGRRNEQFF,TGTGCCAGCAGTCCCGGTATAGCGGGAGGGAGGAGGAATGAGCAGTTCTTC
.,.,TRBV12-3/TRBV12-4,TRBJ2-4,CASSLGGNHGQNIQYF,TGTGCCAGCAGTTTGGGAGGAAACCACGGCCAAAACATTCAGTACTTC
.,.,TRBV29-1,TRBJ2-3,CSVEPSRRAPWRDTQYF,TGCAGCGTTGAACCCTCCCGGCGGGCACCTTGGCGGGATACGCAGTATTTT
.,.,TRBV3-1,TRBJ1-5,CASSQISSNQPQHF,TGTGCCAGCAGCCAAATATCCTCGAATCAGCCCCAGCATTTT
.,.,TRBV5-5,TRBJ2-7,CASSRAAQETRYF,TGTGCCAGCAGCCGGGCGGCCCAAGAGACCCGGTACTTC
.,many,TRBV29-1,TRBJ2-1,CSVGHLNEQFF,TGCAGCGTTGGTCACCTCAATGAGCAGTTCTTC
TRBD1,.,TRBV9,TRBJ2-3,CASSTFGQGSDTQYF,TGTGCCAGCAGCACCTTCGGACAGGGTTCAGATACGCAGTATTTT
.,few,TRBV7-6,TRBJ2-7,CASSFSRIHEQYF,TGTGCCAGCAGCTTCAGCCGAATACACGAGCAGTACTTC
.,.,TRBV6-1,TRBJ1-1,CASSDAGTLNTEAFF,TGTGCCAGCAGTGACGCGGGGACACTGAACACTGAAGCTTTCTTT
.,.,TRBV11-2,TRBJ1-2,CASSLLDIWGTTNYGYTF,TGTGCCAGCAGCTTACTAGACATTTGGGGAACCACTAACTATGGCTACACCTTC
.,.,TRBV28,TRBJ2-1,CASRLTHNEQFF,TGTGCCAGCAGACTTACGCACAATGAGCAGTTCTTC
TRBD1,.,TRBV27,TRBJ2-5,CASSFAGGKSETQYF,TGTGCCAGCAGTTTTGCAGGGGGCAAGTCGGAGACCCAGTACTTC
TRBD2,.,TRBV2,TRBJ2-3,CASSAVSGRADTQYF,TGTGCCAGCAGTGCGGTTAGCGGGAGGGCAGATACGCAGTATTTT
.,.,TRBV2,TRBJ2-5,CARATRGETQYF,TGTGCCAGAGCAACTAGAGGAGAGACCCAGTACTTC
.,once,TRBV5-1,TRBJ2-1,CASSPRIGFNEQFF,TGCGCCAGCAGCCCAAGGATCGGATTCAATGAGCAGTTCTTC